The 14 T cell receptor beta chains in this list originate from one sample, sequenced in a study of glioma-infiltrating T cells after dendritic cell vaccination. The time point denotes: after dendritic cell vaccination, including at tumor progression/relapse. Generated by immunoSEQ multiplex PCR, the TCRdb table keeps only in-frame clones and is missing some. The sample records about 90,000 clones, roughly four fifths being singletons. Material: blood, obtained after dendritic cell vaccination. The receptors come from a human donor with glioblastoma.

The V gene is TRBV5-1, the J gene TRBJ1-6, with D possibly TRBD1 on 6 matching bases. This CDR3 has 14 amino acids. The ends were cut back, 7 bases at V and 8 bases at J, with 16 bases in the middle. Germline V gene lookup returns CDR1 SGHRS and CDR2 YFSETQ. CDR3 sequence reads: CASSPTGQDSPLHF. The CDR3 DNA is TGCGCCAGCTCTCCCACGGGACAAGATTCACCCCTCCACTTT.

V usage is TRBV5-4 and J usage is TRBJ2-1; TRBD2 agrees at 10 bases. The CDR3 sequence is 16 residues long. Germline assignment: CDR1 SGHNT and CDR2 YYREEE (reference sequence). The J segment lost 9 bases and the V segment lost 0 bases, leaving 9 bases of the junction unmatched. CDR3 in DNA: TGTGCCAGCAGCTTGGACTGGAGCGGGGGGGCCTCTGAGCAGTTCTTC. Protein product: CASSLDWSGGASEQFF.

The chain uses TRBV9 and TRBJ2-5; a possible D gene is TRBD2 (5 bases). The V and J ends lost 0 bases and 4 bases respectively, with 7 bases between them. The CDR3 is made up of 13 amino acids. Germline values: CDR1 SGDLS, CDR2 YYNGEE. CDR3 in DNA: TGTGCCAGCAGCGTAGACAGCGGAGAGACCCAGTACTTC. Translated, it gives CASSVDSGETQYF.

V and J are TRBV5-4 and TRBJ1-6, with 7 nucleotides matching TRBD1. V trimming: 4 bases; J trimming: 7 bases; junction bases outside the gene matches: 11. This CDR3 spans 16 amino acids. Germline CDR1 and CDR2: SGHNT and YYREEE (reference sequence). The CDR3 region has the DNA TGTGCCAGCAGCCCTGACAGGGCCCTGCGGAATTCACCCCTCCACTTT. Its protein product is CASSPDRALRNSPLHF.

The CDR3: CASSETGAGNTEAFF. CDR3 bases: TGTGCCAGCAGTGAGACAGGGGCGGGGAACACTGAAGCTTTCTTT. This chain links TRBV25-1 with TRBJ1-1, with TRBD1 identical over 8 bases. CDR3 size: 15 residues. CDR1 and CDR2 from the germline V gene are MGHDK and SYGVNS. Trimming at V came to 3 bases and at J to 1 base, leaving 4 bases not matched to a gene. Together with reference TRBV25-1 and TRBJ1-1, the CDR3 gives the full variable domain: EADIYQTPRYLVIGTGKKITLECSQTMGHDKMYWYQQDPGMELHLIHYSYGVNSTEKGDLSSESTVSRIRTEHFPLTLESARPSHTSQYLCASSETGAGNTEAFFGQGTRLTVV.

This clone has just one count. This chain links TRBV27 with TRBJ2-5, with D tentatively TRBD2 (5 bases). This CDR3 is 15 amino acids long. The V end was cut by 5 bases, the J end by 1 base, with 14 bases between. CDR1 MNHEY and CDR2 SMNVEV come from the germline V gene (reference sequence). This chain's CDR3 is CASSPEGRLQETQYF. The CDR3 bases are TGTGCCAGCAGTCCGGAAGGGAGACTCCAAGAGACCCAGTACTTC.

CDR3 amino acids: CASSPDLSRGYTF. The CDR3 DNA reads TGTGCCAGCAGCCCGGACTTATCTCGGGGCTACACCTTC. The chain carries TRBV7-6 and TRBJ1-2; D uncertain. Germline V gene sequence: CDR1 SGHVS, CDR2 FNYEAQ. The CDR3 totals 13 residues. V was trimmed by 5 bases and J by 8 bases, leaving 15 bases between them.

The rearrangement uses TRBV2 and TRBJ1-6; 7 nucleotides match TRBD1. CDR3 length: 17 residues. V dropped 6 bases and J dropped 4; count of bases not matched to a gene: 12. Looked up from germline, CDR1 is SNHLY and CDR2 is FYNNEI. DNA for the CDR3: TGTGCCAGCAGGGGGAATACAGGGGCCGAATATAATTCACCCCTCCACTTT. This codes for CASRGNTGAEYNSPLHF.

The chain couples TRBV2 to TRBJ1-5; 7 nucleotides agree with TRBD1. The CDR3 contains 15 residues. Germline assignment: CDR1 SNHLY and CDR2 FYNNEI. With V trimmed by 8 bases and J by 0 bases, 7 bases remained unmatched. CDR3 sequence (DNA): TGTGCCAGCGGGGACAGAGGTTCTAGCAATCAGCCCCAGCATTTT. Translation: CASGDRGSSNQPQHF.

This clone was detected only a few times. The chain combines TRBV28 with TRBJ1-6; 9 bases agree with TRBD1. The J segment lost 8 bases and the V segment lost 5 bases, leaving 4 bases of the junction unmatched. The CDR3 length is 14 residues. From germline, CDR1 is MDHEN and CDR2 SYDVKM. CDR3 coding DNA: TGTGCCAGCAGTCTGGACAGGGGATATTCACCCCTCCACTTT. It encodes CASSLDRGYSPLHF.

V gene TRBV5-4 combines with J gene TRBJ2-1; possible D gene TRBD2, 6 bases. Looked up from germline, CDR1 is SGHNT and CDR2 is YYREEE (reference sequence). The CDR3 is 14 amino acids. V dropped 5 bases and J dropped 8 bases, with 17 bases sitting between them. The CDR3 reads CASSLGRFDYEQFF. As DNA, the CDR3 is TGTGCCAGCAGTCTGGGGAGGTTCGACTATGAGCAGTTCTTC.

This chain links TRBV6-1 with TRBJ1-3, with D unresolved. The V end lost 4 bases, the J end lost 0 bases, and 10 bases lay between the germline ends. This CDR3 is 15 amino acids long. Per the germline V gene, CDR1 is MNHNS and CDR2 is SASEGT. CDR3: CASSVSVDSGNTIYF. CDR3 DNA sequence: TGTGCCAGCAGTGTATCAGTTGACTCTGGAAACACCATATATTTT.

The chain employs TRBV5-4 and TRBJ1-4; D ambiguous. This CDR3 is 14 amino acids long. V was clipped by 5 bases and J by 0 bases, with 8 bases between them. In germline, CDR1 is SGHNT, CDR2 YYREEE (reference sequence). Here the CDR3 DNA reads TGTGCCAGCAGTCTCAGATCAACTAATGAAAAACTGTTTTTT. It translates to CASSLRSTNEKLFF.

V usage is TRBV7-9 and J usage is TRBJ1-2, with a tentative D call TRBD1 (6 bases). CDR3 size: 12 residues. V gave up 4 bases and J gave up 13 bases, with 16 bases separating them. CDR1 SEHNR and CDR2 FQNEAQ come from the germline V gene (reference sequence). The CDR3 protein is CASSSTGTLTTF. CDR3 in DNA: TGTGCCAGCAGCTCTACCGGGACACTAACCACCTTC.